This T cell receptor beta chain originates from a study of human T cells and chemical hapten exposure. It was the library that attached unique molecular identifiers to individual cDNA molecules. As handled by the study authors: Samples contained a median of about 96,000 TCRs, with a range of roughly 23,224 to 700,000. TCRdb itself ran the RACE reads through MiXCR, one entry per CDR3 protein. TCRdb, rather than the study authors, made the V and J calls. The repertoire holds 360,000 or so distinct CDR3 sequences, 6% to 7% seen once, with under 7% in the top ten. Ten or more counts support this clonotype. Its antigen is still unknown. General study findings and limits: Clustering by CDR3 similarity yielded significantly more large clusters from expanded TCRs than controls. Patch test score showed a positive correlation with PT1 expanded TCR counts.

Time point specified: patch test 2, 6 weeks after DPC sensitization. Documented treatment: therapeutic diphenylcyclopropenone sensitization with weekly scalp DPC. V lost 0 bases, J lost 0 bases, and 1 base stayed unmatched. The germline gives CDR1 DFQATT, CDR2 SNEGSKA (reference sequence). The CDR3 consists of 14 residues. The TCR was taken from a woman younger than 35 with alopecia areata. Some clones in this sample may be carry-over from other donors' samples. V and J are TRBV20-1 and TRBJ1-1; TRBD1 matches 7 bases. The material sequenced was whole blood, taken in connection with sensitization to the hapten diphenylcyclopropenone (DPC). The CDR3 sequence is CSAREGQMNTEAFF. In DNA form, the CDR3 reads TGCAGTGCTAGAGAGGGACAGATGAACACTGAAGCTTTCTTT.